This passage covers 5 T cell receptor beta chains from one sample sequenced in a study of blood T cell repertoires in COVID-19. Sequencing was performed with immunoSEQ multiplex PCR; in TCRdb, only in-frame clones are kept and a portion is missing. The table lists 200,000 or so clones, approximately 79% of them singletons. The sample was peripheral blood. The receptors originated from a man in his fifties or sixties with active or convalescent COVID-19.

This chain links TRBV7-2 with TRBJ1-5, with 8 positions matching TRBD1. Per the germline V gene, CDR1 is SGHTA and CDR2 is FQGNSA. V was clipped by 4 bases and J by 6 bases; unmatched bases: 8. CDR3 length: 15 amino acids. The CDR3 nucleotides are TGTGCCAGCAGCTCACAGGGGGTGGACGCTCAGCCCCAGCATTTT. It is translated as CASSSQGVDAQPQHF.

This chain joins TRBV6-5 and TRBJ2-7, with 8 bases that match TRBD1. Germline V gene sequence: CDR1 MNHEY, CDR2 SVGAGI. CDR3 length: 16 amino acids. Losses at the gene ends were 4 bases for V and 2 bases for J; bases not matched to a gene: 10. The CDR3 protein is CASSSKAGGFTYEQYF. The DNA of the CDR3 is TGTGCCAGCAGTTCTAAGGCAGGGGGCTTTACCTACGAGCAGTACTTC.

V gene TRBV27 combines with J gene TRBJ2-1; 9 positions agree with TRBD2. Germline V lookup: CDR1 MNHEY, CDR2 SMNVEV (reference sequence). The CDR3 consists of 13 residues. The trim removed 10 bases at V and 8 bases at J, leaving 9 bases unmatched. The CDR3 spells CATGASGNHEQFF. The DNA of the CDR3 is TGTGCCACCGGGGCTAGCGGGAACCATGAGCAGTTCTTC.

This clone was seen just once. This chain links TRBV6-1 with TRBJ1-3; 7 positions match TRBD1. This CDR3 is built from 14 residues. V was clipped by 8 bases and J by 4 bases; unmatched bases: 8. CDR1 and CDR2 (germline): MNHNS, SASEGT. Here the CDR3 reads CASYPTGIGNTIYF. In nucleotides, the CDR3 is TGTGCCAGCTACCCGACAGGGATCGGAAACACCATATATTTT.

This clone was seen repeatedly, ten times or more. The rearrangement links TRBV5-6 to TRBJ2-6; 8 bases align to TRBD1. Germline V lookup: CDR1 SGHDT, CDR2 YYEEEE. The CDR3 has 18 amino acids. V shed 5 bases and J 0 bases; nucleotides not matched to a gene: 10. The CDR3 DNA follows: TGTGCCAGCAGTCCCGGACAGGGACGTAGCTCTGGGGCCAACGTCCTGACTTTC. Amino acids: CASSPGQGRSSGANVLTF.